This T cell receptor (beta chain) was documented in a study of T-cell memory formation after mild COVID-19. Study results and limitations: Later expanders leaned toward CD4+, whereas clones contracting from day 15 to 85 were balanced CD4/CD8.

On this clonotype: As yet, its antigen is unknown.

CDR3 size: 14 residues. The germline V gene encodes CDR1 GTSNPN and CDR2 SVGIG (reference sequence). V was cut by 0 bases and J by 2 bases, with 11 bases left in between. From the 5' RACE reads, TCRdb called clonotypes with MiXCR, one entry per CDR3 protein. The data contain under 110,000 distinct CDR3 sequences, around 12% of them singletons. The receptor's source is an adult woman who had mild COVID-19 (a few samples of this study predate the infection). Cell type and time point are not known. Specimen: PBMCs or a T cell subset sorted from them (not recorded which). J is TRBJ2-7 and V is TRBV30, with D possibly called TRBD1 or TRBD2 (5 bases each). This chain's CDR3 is CAWSVGTYAYEQYF. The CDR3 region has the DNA TGTGCCTGGAGTGTGGGGACGTACGCCTACGAGCAGTACTTC.